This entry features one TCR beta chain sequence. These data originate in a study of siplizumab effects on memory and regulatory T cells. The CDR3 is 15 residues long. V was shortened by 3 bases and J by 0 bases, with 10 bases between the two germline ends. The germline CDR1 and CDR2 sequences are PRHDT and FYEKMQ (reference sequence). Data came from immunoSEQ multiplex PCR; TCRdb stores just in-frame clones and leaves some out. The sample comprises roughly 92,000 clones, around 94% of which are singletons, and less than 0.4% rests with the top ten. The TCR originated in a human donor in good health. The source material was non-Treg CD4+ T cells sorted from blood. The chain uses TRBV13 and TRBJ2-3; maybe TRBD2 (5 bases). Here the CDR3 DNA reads TGTGCCAGCAGCTTTGTTGAGCGGAGCACAGATACGCAGTATTTT. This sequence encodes CASSFVERSTDTQYF.